This is a list of T cell receptor beta chains from one sample in a study of blood T cell repertoires in COVID-19. Profiling relied on immunoSEQ multiplex PCR, and the TCRdb table lists in-frame clones only, not all of them. The table lists around 110,000 clones, 70% to 85% of them singletons. Sequenced: peripheral blood. These receptors all come from a man in his 70s with active or convalescent COVID-19. Each CDR3 is given with its conserved first and last residue. A D gene is named only where the DNA matches it firmly. Expanded clones get a size class; other rows say once, few or many, or leave the size out.

.	17	TRBD2	TRBV5-1	TRBJ2-1	TGCGCCAGCGGACCGACTGTAGCGGGCCAGGCGGGCAATGAGCAGTTCTTC	CASGPTVAGQAGNEQFF
few	15	.	TRBV2	TRBJ1-5	TGTGCCAGCAGTGATGGCAAGAATAGCAATCAGCCCCAGCATTTT	CASSDGKNSNQPQHF
.	13	.	TRBV7-3	TRBJ1-1	TGTGCCAGCAGCTTATCAGGGAAGGCTGAAGCTTTCTTT	CASSLSGKAEAFF
.	15	.	TRBV19	TRBJ2-7	TGTGCCAGTAGTATAGCACTACTGAGCTCCTACGAGCAGTACTTC	CASSIALLSSYEQYF
.	15	TRBD2	TRBV5-1	TRBJ2-3	TGCGCCAGCTCCTGGACTAGCGGGGCATCAGATACGCAGTATTTT	CASSWTSGASDTQYF
.	15	.	TRBV9	TRBJ2-7	TGTGCCAGCAGCCCGTCTCTTGGGAGCTCCTACGAGCAGTACTTC	CASSPSLGSSYEQYF
.	12	TRBD1	TRBV5-6	TRBJ1-1	TGTGCCAGCAGCTTGGTGAGGGGGCAAGCTTTCTTT	CASSLVRGQAFF
.	14	TRBD1	TRBV2	TRBJ1-5	TGTGCCAGCACCGATGCACAGGGGTATCAGCCCCAGCATTTT	CASTDAQGYQPQHF
.	17	TRBD2	TRBV2	TRBJ2-5	TGTGCCAGCAGGGCGGGACTAGCGGGAGGCCACCAAGAGACCCAGTACTTC	CASRAGLAGGHQETQYF
.	15	.	TRBV3-1/TRBV3-2	TRBJ1-2	TGTGCCAGCAGCCAAGGAAGAGGACCGGGGTCTGGCTACACCTTC	CASSQGRGPGSGYTF
few	14	TRBD1	TRBV27	TRBJ2-7	TGTGCCAGCAGACTATTCCGGGACAGCTACGAGCAGTACTTC	CASRLFRDSYEQYF
.	17	TRBD1	TRBV6-1	TRBJ2-7	TGTGCCAGCAGTGAACTTTGGGCTGGACAGGGGGCTTACGAGCAGTACTTC	CASSELWAGQGAYEQYF
.	16	TRBD1	TRBV6-5	TRBJ1-1	TGTGCCAGCAGTTCGACAGGGGGCTATGGGTACACTGAAGCTTTCTTT	CASSSTGGYGYTEAFF
.	15	TRBD2	TRBV7-2	TRBJ2-5	TGTGCCAGCAGCTTAGATCGGGCTAGCGGGGAGACCCAGTACTTC	CASSLDRASGETQYF
.	17	TRBD2	TRBV5-1	TRBJ2-3	TGCGCCAGCAGCTTGGTCATGACTAGCGGGAGCCCAGATACGCAGTATTTT	CASSLVMTSGSPDTQYF
.	19	.	TRBV7-8	TRBJ1-6	TGTGCCAGCAGCTCCACCCGGACAGTCTTGAGCTCCTATAATTCACCCCTCCACTTT	CASSSTRTVLSSYNSPLHF
.	14	.	TRBV5-6	TRBJ1-1	TGTGCCAGCAGCCGAAGACAGACGGTCACTGAAGCTTTCTTT	CASSRRQTVTEAFF
.	11	.	TRBV18	TRBJ2-1	TGTGCCAGCTCACGATCGGATGAGCAGTTCTTC	CASSRSDEQFF
few	16	TRBD2	TRBV28	TRBJ2-1	TGTGCCAGCAGACCCGGGACTAGCAGTGGTAGGGGTGAGCAGTTCTTC	CASRPGTSSGRGEQFF
.	14	TRBD1	TRBV19	TRBJ2-7	TGTGCCAGTAGTGCCCGACAGGGCTCCTACGAGCAGTACTTC	CASSARQGSYEQYF
.	16	.	TRBV7-2	TRBJ1-3	TGTGCCAGCAGGCCGACCGGGGGGCTGGCCGGAAACACCATATATTTT	CASRPTGGLAGNTIYF
.	13	.	TRBV4-2	TRBJ1-1	TGTGCCAGCAGCCAAGCGGGGGGACTTGAAGCTTTCTTT	CASSQAGGLEAFF